The sequence of this T cell receptor beta chain was determined in a study of OX40 agonist ivuxolimab in advanced cancers. Germline V gene data show CDR1 as SGHVT and CDR2 as SQSDAQ. This CDR3 comprises 13 residues. J was trimmed by 5 bases and V by 9 bases; bases with no gene match: 9. Here immunoSEQ multiplex PCR was the method, and the copy in TCRdb shows in-frame clones only, minus some. This sample carries 69,000 or so clones, less than 90% of them seen once, and the ten largest clones take 0.5% to 0.55%. This clone was seen more than once but under ten times. This TCR was sampled from an adult with an advanced solid tumor such as melanoma, head and neck, liver or kidney cancer. The chain joins TRBV7-4 to TRBJ2-5, with TRBD1 identical over 7 bases. This specimen consisted of CD4+ or CD8+ T cells sorted from blood, obtained in a trial of the OX40 agonist ivuxolimab. The CDR3 nucleotides are TGTGCCAGTAAGACAGGGAACTGGGAGACCCAGTACTTC. Its protein product is CASKTGNWETQYF.